This is a list of T cell receptor beta chains from one sample in a study of cytomegalovirus exposure and HLA in healthy donors. Some clones are missing from TCRdb's copy, which holds only in-frame ones; the method was immunoSEQ multiplex PCR. The table lists more than 130,000 clones, around 90% of them singletons, with approximately 7.5% in the top ten. Sequencing input: PBMCs. Every receptor here comes from a woman younger than 30 in good health and CMV-seropositive. Each CDR3 is given with its conserved first and last residue. A D gene is named only where the DNA matches it firmly.

D gene: TRBD1
V gene: TRBV5-1
J gene: TRBJ2-1
CDR3 protein: CASSADRPGYNEQFF
CDR3 DNA: TGCGCCAGCAGCGCGGACAGGCCAGGTTACAATGAGCAGTTCTTC

D gene: TRBD2
V gene: TRBV6-5
J gene: TRBJ2-7
CDR3 protein: CASRPGLAGTYEQYF
CDR3 DNA: TGTGCCAGCAGACCCGGACTAGCGGGAACCTACGAGCAGTACTTC

D gene: NA
V gene: TRBV11-3
J gene: TRBJ2-7
CDR3 protein: CASSLSGSYEQYF
CDR3 DNA: TGTGCCAGCAGCTTGAGCGGGTCCTACGAGCAGTACTTC

D gene: NA
V gene: TRBV9
J gene: TRBJ1-1
CDR3 protein: CASSAGTEAFF
CDR3 DNA: TGTGCCAGCAGCGCAGGGACTGAAGCTTTCTTT

D gene: NA
V gene: TRBV6-1
J gene: TRBJ1-2
CDR3 protein: CASSDGGSGGYTF
CDR3 DNA: TGTGCCAGCAGTGATGGGGGCTCGGGTGGCTACACCTTC

D gene: TRBD1
V gene: TRBV2
J gene: TRBJ1-1
CDR3 protein: CASSGIGQGIVRGNTEAFF
CDR3 DNA: TGTGCCAGCAGTGGCATTGGACAGGGTATTGTTCGGGGGAACACTGAAGCTTTCTTT

D gene: NA
V gene: TRBV5-8
J gene: TRBJ2-3
CDR3 protein: CASSFNRVRTDTQYF
CDR3 DNA: TGTGCCAGCAGCTTCAACCGGGTGAGGACAGATACGCAGTATTTT

D gene: TRBD2
V gene: TRBV2
J gene: TRBJ2-1
CDR3 protein: CASSERTGGGFF
CDR3 DNA: TGTGCCAGCAGTGAAAGGACGGGAGGGGGGTTCTTC

D gene: TRBD1
V gene: TRBV7-7
J gene: TRBJ1-1
CDR3 protein: CASSSRQGVNTEAFF
CDR3 DNA: TGTGCTAGCAGCTCCCGACAGGGCGTGAACACTGAAGCTTTCTTT

D gene: TRBD1
V gene: TRBV13
J gene: TRBJ1-5
CDR3 protein: CASSLGTGYNGNQPQHF
CDR3 DNA: TGTGCCAGCAGCTTAGGGACAGGGTACAATGGCAATCAGCCCCAGCATTTT